These 16 T cell receptor beta chains were all obtained from the same sample, sequenced in a study of early T cells in non-severe SARS-CoV-2 infection. TCRdb itself ran the 5' RACE reads through MiXCR, one entry per CDR3 protein. The sample includes 35,000 to 45,000 distinct CDR3 sequences, over 5% of them seen just once. The sequencing here drew on whole blood, taken at baseline. The source is an adult who was a healthcare worker with PCR-confirmed SARS-CoV-2 infection or an uninfected control (not recorded which).

The V call is TRBV12-3 or TRBV12-4, the J call TRBJ2-3; 9 bases are shared with TRBD2. With 0 bases clipped from V and 6 bases from J, the junction kept 4 bases outside the gene matches. The CDR3 contains 15 residues. The CDR3 nucleotides are TGTGCCAGCAGTTTAGCTAGCGGGAGACCGGATACGCAGTATTTT. Residues: CASSLASGRPDTQYF.

This clonotype was seen at least ten times. The chain couples TRBV29-1 to TRBJ2-2; D is undetermined. Trimming took off 4 bases at V and 2 bases at J, with 8 bases between the two ends. The CDR3 runs to 13 residues. From germline, CDR1 is SQVTM and CDR2 ANQGSEA. The CDR3 loop reads CSVVGRNTGELFF. The CDR3 region has the DNA TGCAGCGTTGTAGGGCGAAACACCGGGGAGCTGTTTTTT.

CDR3 in amino acids: CAIRSPGEKYFYEQYV. DNA for the CDR3: TGTGCCATCAGATCCCCGGGGGAAAAGTACTTCTACGAGCAGTACGTC. The chain employs TRBV10-3 and TRBJ2-7, with D possibly being TRBD2 (6 bases). The CDR3 has 16 amino acids. The germline V gene has CDR1 ENHRY and CDR2 SYGVKD. The V gene lost 6 bases and the J gene lost 3 bases, with 21 bases spanning the gap.

In its sample, this clonotype was seen many times. This chain uses TRBV20-1 with TRBJ1-2; tentative D call: TRBD1 (5 bases). Germline-derived CDR1 and CDR2 are DFQATT and SNEGSKA (reference sequence). The V gene lost 1 base and the J gene lost 2 bases, with 14 bases spanning the gap. CDR3 length: 15 residues. As DNA, the CDR3 is TGCAGTGCTAGAGTCATTCCCCAGGGCAACTATGGCTACACCTTC. Translating gives CSARVIPQGNYGYTF.

This clonotype came up many times. The chain links TRBV19 to TRBJ1-2, with TRBD1 identical over 8 bases. Trimming cost V 5 bases and J 6 bases; bases outside gene matches: 11. The CDR3 has 15 amino acids. The V gene's germline CDR1 is LNHDA and CDR2 SQIVND (reference sequence). The CDR3 loop reads CASSRQGAIVNGYTF. The CDR3 nucleotides read TGTGCCAGTAGTCGCCAGGGGGCGATTGTTAATGGCTACACCTTC.

This clonotype was detected only a few times. The chain carries TRBV21-1 and TRBJ2-7; the table's D call, TRBD1, was not checked against the DNA. TRBV21-1 counts as a pseudogene. The length of the CDR3 is 16 residues. The CDR3 coding sequence is TGTGCCAGCAGCACCTCTCTTTCCGGGTCTTCCTACGAGCAGTACGTC. The encoded protein is CASSTSLSGSSYEQYV.

This clonotype occurred many times. J is TRBJ2-6 and V is TRBV6-5; TRBD1 or TRBD2 may be the D gene (5 bases each). From germline, CDR1 is MNHEY and CDR2 SVGAGI. V lost 0 bases, J lost 0 bases, and 9 bases lay in between. This CDR3 is built from 17 residues. Here the CDR3 reads CASSYSGTVSGANVLTF. CDR3 sequence (DNA): TGTGCCAGCAGTTACTCGGGGACCGTCTCTGGGGCCAACGTCCTGACTTTC.

There are a few counts of this clonotype. The chain has TRBV6-6 and TRBJ2-7; D call uncertain. The V gene lost 6 bases and the J gene lost 6 bases, with 15 bases spanning the gap. The length of the CDR3 is 13 residues. Germline-derived CDR1 and CDR2 are MNHNY and SVGAGI (reference sequence). CDR3 residues: CASSWLPDSEQYF. CDR3 sequence (DNA): TGTGCCAGCAGCTGGCTCCCCGATAGCGAGCAGTACTTC.

To note about this clonotype: A much larger clone differs from this one at a single base, so this may be a read error. The chain is built from TRBV7-8 and TRBJ2-7, with 7 bases lining up with TRBD1. V lost 4 bases and J lost 3; bases outside the gene matches: 6. Germline CDR1 and CDR2: SGHVS and FQNEAQ. The CDR3 contains 14 residues. The CDR3 region has the DNA TGTGCCAGCAGCTCGGGGACAGAGAGCTACGAGCAGTACTTC. It specifies CASSSGTESYEQYF.

This clonotype was seen ten or more times. The chain couples TRBV6-1 to TRBJ2-7; D ambiguous. The CDR3 is 12 amino acids. The germline gives CDR1 MNHNS, CDR2 SASEGT. Trimming removed 6 bases at V and 1 base at J, with 7 bases between. DNA of the CDR3: TGTGCCAGCAGAGGGTGGTCCTACGAGCAGTACGTC. This encodes CASRGWSYEQYV.

This clonotype has at least ten counts. The chain is built from TRBV28 and TRBJ2-1, with D possibly being TRBD2 (5 bases). In germline, CDR1 is MDHEN, CDR2 SYDVKM. V was pared by 2 bases and J by 8 bases, with 7 bases between. The CDR3 sequence is 12 residues long. CDR3 residues: CASSLTGYEQFF. In nucleotides, the CDR3 is TGTGCCAGCAGTTTAACGGGGTATGAGCAGTTCTTC.

This chain links TRBV2 with TRBJ1-4; no definite D call. The V gene lost 8 bases and the J gene lost 3 bases, with 13 bases spanning the gap. This CDR3 contains 14 residues. Germline values: CDR1 SNHLY, CDR2 FYNNEI. This CDR3 reads CASRLDGSNEKLFF. CDR3 sequence (DNA): TGTGCCAGCCGGTTGGACGGGTCTAATGAAAAACTGTTTTTT.

This clonotype occurred many times. The chain links TRBV20-1 to TRBJ2-5; D gene ambiguous. Germline V gene data show CDR1 as DFQATT and CDR2 as SNEGSKA (reference sequence). V was trimmed by 0 bases and J by 1 base, leaving 9 bases between them. This CDR3 spans 14 amino acids. The CDR3 DNA sequence: TGCAGTGCTAGAGATGGCAAGACCCAAGAGACCCAGTACTTC. It specifies CSARDGKTQETQYF.

This clonotype came up a few times. V is TRBV7-9 and J is TRBJ1-6; D is perhaps TRBD1 (6 bases). CDR3 size: 13 residues. CDR1 SEHNR and CDR2 FQNEAQ come from the germline V gene (reference sequence). Trimming stripped 5 bases from V and 10 bases from J, with 12 bases between. CDR3 protein: CASSEGHPSPLHF. DNA for the CDR3: TGTGCCAGCAGCGAGGGACATCCATCACCCCTCCACTTT.

By share, this clonotype counts as medium-sized. V is TRBV10-2 and J is TRBJ2-1; 10 positions agree with TRBD2. The CDR3 covers 14 residues. V dropped 7 bases and J dropped 9; count of bases not matched to a gene: 9. Germline V gene data show CDR1 as WSHSY and CDR2 as SAAADI. CDR3 region: CASTLASGSGEQFF. As DNA, the CDR3 is TGCGCCAGCACTCTGGCTAGCGGGAGCGGTGAGCAGTTCTTC.

This clonotype was recorded at least ten times. The junction and the germline gene differ at one end; a read error may be behind it. V and J are TRBV19 and TRBJ1-3; no reliable D call. Looked up from germline, CDR1 is LNHDA and CDR2 is SQIVND (reference sequence). CDR3 length: 16 residues. The CDR3 DNA reads TGTGCCAGTAGTATAGACCCGATGTACTCTGAAAACACCATATATTTT. Residues: CASSIDPMYSENTIYF.